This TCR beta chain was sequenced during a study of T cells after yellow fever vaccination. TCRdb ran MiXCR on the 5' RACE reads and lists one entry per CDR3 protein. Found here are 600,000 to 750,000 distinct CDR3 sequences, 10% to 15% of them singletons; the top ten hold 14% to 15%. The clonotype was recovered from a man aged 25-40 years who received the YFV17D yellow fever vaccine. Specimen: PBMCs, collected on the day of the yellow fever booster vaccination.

The DNA of the CDR3 is TGCAGTGCTAGAGATCGTGCTAGCGGGACCCGGGGCTCCTACAATGAGCAGTTCTTC. Protein: CSARDRASGTRGSYNEQFF. The chain couples TRBV20-1 to TRBJ2-1; TRBD2 agrees at 9 bases. The V gene's germline CDR1 is DFQATT and CDR2 SNEGSKA (reference sequence). V dropped 0 bases and J dropped 0; count of bases not matched to a gene: 12. The CDR3 covers 19 residues.